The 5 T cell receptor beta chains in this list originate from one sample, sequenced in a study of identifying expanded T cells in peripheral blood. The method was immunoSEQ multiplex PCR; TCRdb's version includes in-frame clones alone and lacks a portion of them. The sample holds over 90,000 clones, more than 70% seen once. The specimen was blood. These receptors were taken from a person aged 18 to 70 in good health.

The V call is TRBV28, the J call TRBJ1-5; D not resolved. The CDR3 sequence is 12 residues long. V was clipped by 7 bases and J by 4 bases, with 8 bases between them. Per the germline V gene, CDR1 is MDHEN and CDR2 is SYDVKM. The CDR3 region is CASTLRNQPQHF. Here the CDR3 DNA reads TGTGCCAGCACCCTCCGGAATCAGCCCCAGCATTTT.

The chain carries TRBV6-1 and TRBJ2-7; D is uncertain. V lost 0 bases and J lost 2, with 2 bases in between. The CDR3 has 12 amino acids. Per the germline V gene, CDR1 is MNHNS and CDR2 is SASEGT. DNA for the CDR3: TGTGCCAGCAGTGAAGCAGCCTACGAGCAGTACTTC. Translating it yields CASSEAAYEQYF.

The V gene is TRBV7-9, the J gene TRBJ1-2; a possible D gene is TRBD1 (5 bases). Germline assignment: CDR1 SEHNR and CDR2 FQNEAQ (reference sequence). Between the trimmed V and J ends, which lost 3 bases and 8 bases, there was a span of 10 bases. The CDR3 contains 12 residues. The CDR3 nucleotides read TGTGCCAGCAGCTTCACCGGGGCCGGCTACACCTTC. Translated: CASSFTGAGYTF. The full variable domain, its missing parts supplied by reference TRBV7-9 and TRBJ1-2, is DTGVSQNPRHKITKRGQNVTFRCDPISEHNRLYWYRQTLGQGPEFLTYFQNEAQLEKSRLLSDRFSAERPKGSFSTLEIQRTEQGDSAMYLCASSFTGAGYTFGSGTRLTVV.

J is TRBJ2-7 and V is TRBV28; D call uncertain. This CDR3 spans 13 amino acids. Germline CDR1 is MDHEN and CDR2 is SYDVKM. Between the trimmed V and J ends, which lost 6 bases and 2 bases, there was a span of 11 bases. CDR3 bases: TGTGCCAGCAGGACTGGGCAGACCTACGAGCAGTACTTC. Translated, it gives CASRTGQTYEQYF. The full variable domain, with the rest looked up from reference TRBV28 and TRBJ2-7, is DVKVTQSSRYLVKRTGEKVFLECVQDMDHENMFWYRQDPGLGLRLIYFSYDVKMKEKGDIPEGYSVSREKKERFSLILESASTNQTSMYLCASRTGQTYEQYFGPGTRLTVT.

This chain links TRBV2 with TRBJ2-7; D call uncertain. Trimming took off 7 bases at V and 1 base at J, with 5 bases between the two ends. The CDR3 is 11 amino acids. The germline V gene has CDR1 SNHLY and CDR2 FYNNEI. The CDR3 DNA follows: TGTGCCAGCACGTATTCCTACGAGCAGTACTTC. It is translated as CASTYSYEQYF.